This note documents a single TCR beta chain sequence. No cognate antigen has been identified for it. Within one base of it there is no much larger clone, and no base qualities were kept. To sequence the TCRbeta CDR3 region, genomic DNA was isolated from the sorted cells. The immunoSEQ Assay was used to sequence the TCRbeta CDR3 regions. This immuneACCESS table, as held by TCRdb, lists in-frame sequences with V and J called but not all clones. Of the missing ones, under half trace to an unresolved V gene in checked studies; the others have no known cause. The sample records approximately 76,000 clones, 75% to 85% of which are singletons. The ten largest account for 0.61% of the sample. The record originates from a study of OX40 agonist ivuxolimab in advanced cancers. Study-wide context: Ivuxolimab was an agonistic, fully human IgG2 monoclonal antibody directed against OX40 (CD134), a costimulatory receptor. Intravenous ivuxolimab was administered to patients every 2 weeks at six dose levels: 0.01, 0.1, 0.3, 1.5, 3 and 10 mg/kg. Of the approximately 50 dose-escalation patients, hepatocellular carcinoma was present in around 19, melanoma in approximately 15, renal cell carcinoma in 9 and head and neck cancer in 9. In the dose-escalation cohort, roughly 80% of patients were male, and the mean age was roughly 60 years, with a range of roughly 20 to 85. Prior anti-PD-1, anti-PD-L1 or anti-CTLA-4 therapy was permitted, and checkpoint inhibitors had been received by around 40% of dose-escalation patients. Partial responses occurred in three dose-escalation patients, of whom one had hepatocellular carcinoma and two had cutaneous melanoma. The point of sequencing TCRbeta in the periphery was to test whether ivuxolimab changed TCR sequence diversity and drove clonal T-cell expansion. The paper reports the monotherapy dose-escalation portion (N of about 47 patients) of the phase I ivuxolimab trial. Here is what the overall study found, with its caveats: Low levels of normalized T-cell clonal expansion were also seen in some patients who did not respond. Which antigens the clonally expanded peripheral T cells were specific for was not determined. Clonal expansion of both CD4+ and CD8+ blood T cells was observed from baseline to week 6 at doses 0.1 to 3.0 mg/kg. In partial responders in the 0.1-3.0 mg/kg groups, normalized peripheral clonal expansion was found to be among the lowest, especially among CD8+ T cells. After ivuxolimab, CD8+ T cells had more expanded clones than CD4+ T cells on average.

Cut back by 1 base and 9 bases, the V and J ends lie 13 bases apart. Taken from the germline V gene, the CDR1 and CDR2 loops are SGHAT and FQNNGV. Its CDR3 holds 15 amino acids, cysteine through phenylalanine. Just CDR3 DNA is preserved here, 45 bases in frame from base 1. The trial excluded patients who had a history of autoimmune disease or who were on systemic immunosuppression. In every dose cohort, peripheral blood was drawn for TCR sequencing at baseline, cycle 4 day 1, and cycle 7 day 1. Samples came from an open-label, multicenter, first-in-human phase I dose-escalation trial of ivuxolimab. Adults with locally advanced or metastatic melanoma, renal cell carcinoma, hepatocellular carcinoma or head and neck squamous cell carcinoma were enrolled in the trial. Before TCR sequencing, CD4+ and CD8+ T cells were separately sorted from peripheral blood.

The chain employs TRBV11-2 and TRBJ1-6; D gene: possibly TRBD1, on 5 matching bases. The TCR sequence derives from an adult with an advanced solid tumor such as melanoma, head and neck, liver or kidney cancer. The material sequenced was CD4+ or CD8+ T cells sorted from blood, taken in a trial of the OX40 agonist ivuxolimab. The encoded CDR3 is CASSLVRGLGSPLHF. The nucleotides are TGTGCCAGCAGCTTAGTAAGGGGTTTGGGTTCACCCCTCCACTTT.